This T cell receptor beta chain was captured in a study of T-cell memory formation after mild COVID-19 (dated by TCRdb to the early 2020s). Context from the whole study: TCR sequence clusters from the two donors were largely donor specific. In a couple of donors, T-cell clones that expanded and contracted after mild COVID-19 were tracked by sequencing TCRalpha and TCRbeta repertoires over time. The cohort comprised two young, previously healthy adult volunteers, one female and one male. What the study reported, not specific to this receptor: Contracting CD4+ clones turned up mainly in the CM and EM memory subsets, whereas EMRA was where CD8+ clones were enriched. The second-wave clones that peaked on day 37 were not confirmed to be SARS-CoV-2 specific. The study included only a couple of mild cases, and larger cohorts that include severe cases with pre-infection samples were judged to be necessary. Balanced CD4/CD8 phenotypes were observed for clones contracting from day 15 to 85, whereas a bias towards CD4+ was observed for a second wave of clones expanding from day 15 to 37. Some responding clones were found in pre-infection memory, which suggests that pre-existing cross-reactive memory T cells took part in the SARS-CoV-2 response.

TCRdb records Illumina NovaSeq 6000 as the sequencer. TCRalpha and TCRbeta cDNA libraries were built by 5'RACE with constant-segment primers, adding sample barcodes and unique molecular identifiers. RNA was extracted from every sample with Trizol reagent. Library amplification was performed in two PCR steps, and a second sample barcode and Illumina TruSeq adapters were introduced in the second step. Libraries were sequenced on an Illumina NovaSeq with 2 x 150 bp paired-end reads. The paper's data handling went like this. The reads were demultiplexed and collapsed into UMI-guided consensus sequences using migec v1.2.7. With mixcr v2.1.11, UMI consensuses were aligned to TRA and TRB V and J templates and assembled into clonotypes. Expanded or contracted clonotypes were those called significant by both edgeR and NoisET, with noise models trained on biological replicates. For edgeR calls, the thresholds were a false discovery rate-adjusted p below 0.01 and a log2 fold-change of 1. PCA with hierarchical clustering of max-normalized trajectories of the 1000 most abundant clonotypes was used as exploratory dynamics analysis. The CD4 or CD8 phenotype of responding clones was assigned using the separately sequenced CD4+ and CD8+ repertoires. TCRdb reprocessing: public reads trimmed at Q25 with fastp, clones called with MiXCR, in-frame beta chains kept. Rows with one shared CDR3 protein collapse into an entry with the most common genes and DNA. TCRdb, not the original authors, processed these V and J calls. Across this sample there are some 190,000 distinct CDR3 sequences, with around 16% seen only once. The top ten clonotypes cover around 2% of the sample.

Ficoll-Paque density gradient centrifugation was used to isolate PBMCs. This clonotype was counted many times. The clone's antigen remains unknown. No base-level quality is on record; no much larger clone is a single base apart. Reading from cysteine to phenylalanine, the CDR3 counts 17 amino acids. Only CDR3 DNA remains: 51 bases, in frame from the first base. V lost 4 bases and J lost 5 bases; the stretch between them is 19 bases long. The germline V gene provides CDR1 SGDLS and CDR2 YYNGEE. This receptor was obtained from an adult woman who had mild COVID-19 (a few samples of this study predate the infection). The sample titles of this study are shuffled in the database, so cell type and time point are left out; the donor was told from shared clones. The specimen was PBMCs or a T cell subset sorted from them (not recorded which). This receptor chain uses TRBV9 and TRBJ1-6; D gene: possibly TRBD1, on 6 matching bases. The DNA reads as follows: TGTGCCAGCAGCCCACGTTCGGGACAATGGAATAATTCACCCCTCCACTTT. Its coded protein is CASSPRSGQWNNSPLHF.